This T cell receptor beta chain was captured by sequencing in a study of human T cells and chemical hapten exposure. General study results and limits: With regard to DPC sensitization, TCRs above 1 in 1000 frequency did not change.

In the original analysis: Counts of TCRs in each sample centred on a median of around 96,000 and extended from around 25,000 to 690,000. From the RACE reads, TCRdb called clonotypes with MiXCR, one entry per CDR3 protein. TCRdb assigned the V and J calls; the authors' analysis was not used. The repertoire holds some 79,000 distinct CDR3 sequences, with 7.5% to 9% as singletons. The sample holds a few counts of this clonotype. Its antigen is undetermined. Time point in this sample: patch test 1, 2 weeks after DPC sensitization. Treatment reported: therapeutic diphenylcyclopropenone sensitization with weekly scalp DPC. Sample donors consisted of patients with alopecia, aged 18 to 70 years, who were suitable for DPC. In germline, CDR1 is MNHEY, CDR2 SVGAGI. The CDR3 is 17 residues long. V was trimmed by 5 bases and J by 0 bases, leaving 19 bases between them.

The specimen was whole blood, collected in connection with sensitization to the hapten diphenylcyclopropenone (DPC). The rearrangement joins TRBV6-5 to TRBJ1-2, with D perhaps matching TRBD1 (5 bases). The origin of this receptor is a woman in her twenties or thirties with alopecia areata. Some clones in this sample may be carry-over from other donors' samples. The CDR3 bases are TGTGCCAGCAGTCCTTCTGGCGGGCTAGGGGCTAACTATGGCTACACCTTC. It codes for CASSPSGGLGANYGYTF.